A selection of T cell receptor beta chains follows, all from one sample in a study of shared clonotypes between healthy human individuals. Profiled with immunoSEQ multiplex PCR; TCRdb holds only in-frame clones, not every one. The sample has roughly 1.5 million clones, around 98% seen once. Sample: naive CD4+ T cells sorted from blood. The receptors were gathered from a young man in good health. Both conserved end residues are part of each CDR3. The D gene is left open where the match is weak. Not all rows give a size; the values are once, few, many and, for expanded clones, a class.

cdr3_nt cdr3_aa j_call clone_size v_call d_call
TGTGCCAGCAGCTCCCCGGGACAGGGTTCCTACAATGAGCAGTTCTTC CASSSPGQGSYNEQFF TRBJ2-1 few TRBV5-4 TRBD1
TGTGCCAGCAGTTTTCCCCAGACTCGTGCGCACACCTACGAGCAGTACTTC CASSFPQTRAHTYEQYF TRBJ2-7 once TRBV28 .
TGTGCCAGCAGTTTTGGCGGGGGCAGGAGTGAAAAACTGTTTTTT CASSFGGGRSEKLFF TRBJ1-4 . TRBV27 .
TGTGCCAGCAGCTTGGTATCCCCCAGAGGAGACACTGAAGCTTTCTTT CASSLVSPRGDTEAFF TRBJ1-1 . TRBV5-4 .
TGTGCCAGCAGTTTAGATGGGATTACCGGGGAGCTGTTTTTT CASSLDGITGELFF TRBJ2-2 . TRBV28 .
TGCGCCAGCAGCTTGGTGACCGGACTAGCGGGAGGGCCCTTCAGTCTCGATGAGCAGTTCTTC CASSLVTGLAGGPFSLDEQFF TRBJ2-1 . TRBV5-1 TRBD2
TGTGCCAGTAGTCTCACAGATACGCAGTATTTT CASSLTDTQYF TRBJ2-3 few TRBV19 .
TGTGCCAGCAGCTTAGGGAATCCAGATACGCAGTATTTT CASSLGNPDTQYF TRBJ2-3 once TRBV11-3 .
TGTGCCAGCAGCCCCTCCGGACTAGCGCCAAAGGGTGAGCAGTTCTTC CASSPSGLAPKGEQFF TRBJ2-1 . TRBV7-8 TRBD2
TGTGCCAGCAGCGGGCCCGCGGGATTCTACGAGCAGTACTTC CASSGPAGFYEQYF TRBJ2-7 . TRBV5-4 .
TGTGCCAGCAGTCCCCACCGGGACAGGGGGTTCAACGAGCAGTACTTC CASSPHRDRGFNEQYF TRBJ2-7 . TRBV27 TRBD1
TGCAGCGCATCCCTGACAGGACCTAATGAAAAACTGTTTTTT CSASLTGPNEKLFF TRBJ1-4 . TRBV29-1 .
TGTGCCAGCAGCGTTGGCGGGACCCTCTACGAGCAGTACTTC CASSVGGTLYEQYF TRBJ2-7 . TRBV9 .
TGTGCCAGCAGGGACAGGAGCTCCTACGAGCAGTACTTC CASRDRSSYEQYF TRBJ2-7 . TRBV7-2 TRBD1
TGTGCCAGCTCCCCGGGACTAGCGGATACGCAGTATTTT CASSPGLADTQYF TRBJ2-3 . TRBV18 TRBD2
TGCGCCAGCTCACCCTTGGCCGTCAATGAGCAGTTCTTC CASSPLAVNEQFF TRBJ2-1 . TRBV5-1 .
TGTGCCAGCAGGGGGGACAGCGGGACCCAGTACTTC CASRGDSGTQYF TRBJ2-5 . TRBV27 TRBD1
TGTGCCAGCTCAATACTAGCGGGCTACAATGAGCAGTTCTTC CASSILAGYNEQFF TRBJ2-1 . TRBV18 TRBD2
TGTGCCAGCAGGGGACAGGGATACTATGGCTACACCTTC CASRGQGYYGYTF TRBJ1-2 . TRBV2 TRBD1
TGCGCCAGCAGTCGTCCCTCCCCCGGAGATACGCAGTATTTT CASSRPSPGDTQYF TRBJ2-3 . TRBV5-1 .
TGTGCCAGCAGCGCCGAATTGGAGGGCCAGTACTTC CASSAELEGQYF TRBJ2-7 . TRBV2 .
TGTGCCAGCAGCTTAACGTTGAACACTGAAGCTTTCTTT CASSLTLNTEAFF TRBJ1-1 once TRBV7-8 .
TGCAGCCATATCGGGACTAGCGGGAACCAAGAGACCCAGTACTTC CSHIGTSGNQETQYF TRBJ2-5 . TRBV29-1 TRBD2
TGTGCCAGCAGCGCCGCTACAGGGGGCGGCGAGCAGTACTTC CASSAATGGGEQYF TRBJ2-7 . TRBV11-3 TRBD1